These 26 T cell receptor beta chains were sequenced from one sample in a study of monozygotic twins with inflammatory bowel disease. TCRdb re-called the 5' RACE reads and gives one entry per CDR3 protein, without DNA. The sample spans about 93,000 distinct CDR3 sequences; the ten largest clones claim approximately 7%. The sample was blood. The receptors shown here come from a human donor with ulcerative colitis or Crohn's disease, or a healthy co-twin of an affected twin (not recorded which).

The gene calls are TRBV7-9 and TRBJ1-2; TCRdb selects TRBD1, and the lack of DNA leaves this call unchecked. Per germline, CDR1 SEHNR and CDR2 FQNEAQ (reference sequence). The CDR3 loop spans 11 amino acids. This CDR3 reads CASSPLYGYTF.

The chain links TRBV24-1 to TRBJ2-1; TCRdb's D call of TRBD1 is untestable without DNA. From germline, CDR1 is KGHDR and CDR2 SFDVKD. The CDR3 covers 13 residues. CDR3 sequence: CATSADRYNEQFF.

J is TRBJ2-6 and V is TRBV29-1; TCRdb names TRBD1, which stays unverified in the absence of DNA. The CDR3 totals 16 residues. In germline, CDR1 is SQVTM, CDR2 ANQGSEA. The CDR3 loop is CSVELDINSGANVLTF.

The chain employs TRBV18 and TRBJ1-1. CDR3 length: 15 residues. Germline lookup yields CDR1 KGHSH and CDR2 LQKENI. CDR3 residues: CASSPPGVTNTEAFF.

The chain is built from TRBV7-2 and TRBJ2-3; TCRdb designates TRBD1, a call that cannot be tested without DNA. The V gene's germline CDR1 is SGHTA and CDR2 FQGNSA. This CDR3 has 16 amino acids. The chain's CDR3 is CASSSRDDLAAATQYF.

The V gene is TRBV5-5, the J gene TRBJ2-1; as DNA is missing, the TRBD2 call by TCRdb cannot be tested. CDR3 length: 15 residues. CDR1 and CDR2 (germline): SGHKS, YYEKEE (reference sequence). The chain's CDR3 is CASSLVRDGNNEQFF.

The rearrangement joins TRBV19 to TRBJ2-3; TCRdb's assignment of TRBD2 cannot be checked, as there is no DNA. CDR1 and CDR2 from the germline V gene are LNHDA and SQIVND (reference sequence). CDR3 length equals 15 residues. The CDR3 spells CASSTGTSGTDTQYF. Full variable domain (missing parts from reference TRBV19 and TRBJ2-3): DGGITQSPKYLFRKEGQNVTLSCEQNLNHDAMYWYRQDPGQGLRLIYYSQIVNDFQKGDIAEGYSVSREKKESFPLTVTSAQKNPTAFYLCASSTGTSGTDTQYFGPGTRLTVL.

J is TRBJ1-1 and V is TRBV29-1; TCRdb designates TRBD1, a call that cannot be tested without DNA. This CDR3 is built from 11 residues. The germline gives CDR1 SQVTM, CDR2 ANQGSEA. CDR3 protein: CSVVYGGEAFF. The full variable domain, rest sourced from reference TRBV29-1 and TRBJ1-1, is SAVISQKPSRDICQRGTSLTIQCQVDSQVTMMFWYRQQPGQSLTLIATANQGSEATYESGFVIDKFPISRPNLTFSTLTVSNMSPEDSSIYLCSVVYGGEAFFGQGTRLTVV.

CDR3: CASSLEPGRNIQYF. The chain carries TRBV11-2 and TRBJ2-4; TCRdb gives TRBD1 as the D gene, but with no DNA this cannot be confirmed. Germline V gene data show CDR1 as SGHAT and CDR2 as FQNNGV. The CDR3 consists of 14 residues.

The CDR3 sequence: CSAKSGGAPGQYF. V is TRBV20-1 and J is TRBJ2-7; no DNA is available, so the TRBD1 call from TCRdb remains unchecked. Germline lookup yields CDR1 DFQATT and CDR2 SNEGSKA (reference sequence). This CDR3 spans 13 amino acids.

The rearrangement uses TRBV5-1 and TRBJ2-1; with no DNA, the TCRdb D assignment of TRBD1 cannot be verified. The CDR3 spans 14 residues. The V gene's germline CDR1 is SGHRS and CDR2 YFSETQ. The CDR3 protein is CASSMQQGSGEQFF.

Here the CDR3 reads CAISNSRVLPQKLFF. The chain is built from TRBV10-3 and TRBJ2-2; TCRdb returns TRBD2, unconfirmable since there is no DNA. The CDR3 extends over 15 amino acids. Looked up from germline, CDR1 is ENHRY and CDR2 is SYGVKD.

CDR3 loop: CASRWGGVSITDTQYF. The rearrangement joins TRBV27 to TRBJ2-3. There are 16 residues in the CDR3. The germline gives CDR1 MNHEY, CDR2 SMNVEV (reference sequence).

This rearrangement joins TRBV2 to TRBJ1-3; as DNA is missing, the TRBD1 call by TCRdb cannot be tested. Looked up from germline, CDR1 is SNHLY and CDR2 is FYNNEI. The CDR3 length is 16 residues. The CDR3 reads CASSDPPATGGNTIYF.

This rearrangement joins TRBV20-1 to TRBJ1-5; the TRBD1 assignment by TCRdb is unverifiable without DNA. Per the germline V gene, CDR1 is DFQATT and CDR2 is SNEGSKA (reference sequence). The CDR3 runs to 15 residues. Here the CDR3 reads CSATPGGYSNQPQHF.

The V gene is TRBV10-2, the J gene TRBJ2-6; the D call of TRBD1 rests on TCRdb alone, since no DNA is present to check it. The CDR3 covers 15 residues. Germline lookup yields CDR1 WSHSY and CDR2 SAAADI. CDR3 amino acids: CASSERGFGANVLTF.

The gene calls are TRBV7-9 and TRBJ1-2; TCRdb's D gene call, TRBD1, goes unchecked for lack of DNA. The CDR3 is made up of 14 amino acids. Germline CDR1 is SEHNR and CDR2 is FQNEAQ (reference sequence). CDR3 region: CASSFGQANYGYTF. Complete variable domain (other parts from reference TRBV7-9 and TRBJ1-2): DTGVSQNPRHKITKRGQNVTFRCDPISEHNRLYWYRQTLGQGPEFLTYFQNEAQLEKSRLLSDRFSAERPKGSFSTLEIQRTEQGDSAMYLCASSFGQANYGYTFGSGTRLTVV.

The gene calls are TRBV6-5 and TRBJ2-7; the TCRdb call, TRBD1, lacks DNA for checking. This CDR3 is built from 15 residues. The V gene's germline CDR1 is MNHEY and CDR2 SVGAGI. The CDR3 protein is CASSYDGAHSYEQYF.

The V call is TRBV7-8, the J call TRBJ2-3; the D call of TRBD1 rests on TCRdb alone, since no DNA is present to check it. The CDR3 sequence is 13 residues long. CDR1 is SGHVS, CDR2 FQNEAQ, per germline. CDR3 amino acids: CASSLQGEDTQYF.

The gene calls are TRBV6-1 and TRBJ2-7; TCRdb's assignment of TRBD1 cannot be checked, as there is no DNA. CDR3 length: 17 residues. Germline lookup yields CDR1 MNHNS and CDR2 SASEGT. The chain's CDR3 is CASSNPGQGVGPYEQYF.

The J gene is TRBJ2-5, the V gene TRBV5-5. Germline V lookup: CDR1 SGHKS, CDR2 YYEKEE (reference sequence). The CDR3 covers 14 residues. The chain's CDR3 is CASSLFSRQETQYF. The full variable domain, with the rest looked up from reference TRBV5-5 and TRBJ2-5, is DAGVTQSPTHLIKTRGQQVTLRCSPISGHKSVSWYQQVLGQGPQFIFQYYEKEERGRGNFPDRFSARQFPNYSSELNVNALLLGDSALYLCASSLFSRQETQYFGPGTRLLVL.

J is TRBJ1-6 and V is TRBV9; without DNA, the TCRdb call of TRBD1 cannot be checked. Germline V lookup: CDR1 SGDLS, CDR2 YYNGEE. The CDR3 runs to 14 residues. CDR3 in amino acids: CASSVVEGGSPLHF.

The chain has TRBV11-2 and TRBJ1-1; as DNA is missing, the TRBD1 call by TCRdb cannot be tested. CDR1 SGHAT and CDR2 FQNNGV come from the germline V gene. The CDR3 covers 14 residues. The CDR3 is CASSYTGDGTEAFF.

J is TRBJ1-5 and V is TRBV5-1; without DNA, the TCRdb call of TRBD1 cannot be checked. CDR1 is SGHRS and CDR2 is YFSETQ in the germline V gene. The CDR3 totals 14 residues. The CDR3 loop is CASSLGDRNQPQHF.

This rearrangement joins TRBV7-2 to TRBJ2-2; TCRdb designates TRBD2, a call that cannot be tested without DNA. CDR1 and CDR2 from the germline V gene are SGHTA and FQGNSA. This CDR3 spans 13 amino acids. The CDR3 spells CASSQRGSGELFF. The full variable domain, completed using reference TRBV7-2 and TRBJ2-2, is GAGVSQSPSNKVTEKGKDVELRCDPISGHTALYWYRQSLGQGLEFLIYFQGNSAPDKSGLPSDRFSAERTGGSVSTLTIQRTQQEDSAVYLCASSQRGSGELFFGEGSRLTVL.

The chain has TRBV7-6 and TRBJ2-2; TCRdb's assignment of TRBD1 cannot be checked, as there is no DNA. The CDR3 totals 16 residues. CDR1 SGHVS and CDR2 FNYEAQ come from the germline V gene. This chain's CDR3 is CASSPWRTANTGELFF.